These T cell receptor beta chains were read from a single sample in a study of T cells in Graves' hyperthyroidism and ophthalmopathy. TCRdb passed the multiplex PCR reads through MiXCR, listing each CDR3 protein once. The data show 560,000 or so distinct CDR3 sequences, roughly 46% seen once. The sequencing input was peripheral blood or thyroid tissue (not recorded which). The receptors shown here come from a woman younger than 30 with Graves' hyperthyroidism. The CDR3 runs from the conserved cysteine through the conserved F or W. D genes are given only for firm matches. A row's size may be missing; if present it is once, few, many or a size class.

J: TRBJ2-7
size: NA
D: TRBD1
V: TRBV20-1
DNA: TGCAGTGCTAGACCGGGACAGGGGTTATACGAGCAGTACTTC
CDR3: CSARPGQGLYEQYF

J: TRBJ2-7
size: many
D: NA
V: TRBV29-1
DNA: TGCAGCGTTGAATCTTTCGGAGTGGAACGGACCGAGCAGTACTTC
CDR3: CSVESFGVERTEQYF

J: TRBJ2-6
size: many
D: NA
V: TRBV19
DNA: TGTGCCAGTAGCCCCTTAGGGGGGGATGGGGCCAACGTCCTGACTTTC
CDR3: CASSPLGGDGANVLTF

J: TRBJ2-2
size: NA
D: NA
V: TRBV2
DNA: TGTGCCAGCAGTGATGTTGCACCTCGTTTCGGGGAGCTGTTTTTT
CDR3: CASSDVAPRFGELFF

J: TRBJ1-1
size: many
D: NA
V: TRBV7-3
DNA: TGTGCCAGCAGCTCTATAGGGGGGACTGAAGCTTTCTTT
CDR3: CASSSIGGTEAFF

J: TRBJ1-2
size: many
D: TRBD1
V: TRBV29-1
DNA: TGCAGCGTTGAAGAGACAGGGTATCGCTACACCTTC
CDR3: CSVEETGYRYTF

J: TRBJ1-1
size: many
D: NA
V: TRBV2
DNA: TGTGCCAGCAGTGAGGAGGGACCGCGGAACACTGAAGCTTTCTTT
CDR3: CASSEEGPRNTEAFF

J: TRBJ2-7
size: NA
D: NA
V: TRBV19
DNA: TGTGCCAGTAGTCCCTGGGAGTCCTCCCTAGAGCAGTACTTC
CDR3: CASSPWESSLEQYF

J: TRBJ1-5
size: few
D: TRBD1
V: TRBV12-3/TRBV12-4
DNA: TGTGCCAGCAGCTCATACTTGAGGACAGGGTATGGACAGCCCCAGCATTTT
CDR3: CASSSYLRTGYGQPQHF

J: TRBJ1-1
size: few
D: NA
V: TRBV19
DNA: TGTGCCAGTAGTATTATGGACGGGGACACTGAAGCTTTCTTT
CDR3: CASSIMDGDTEAFF

J: TRBJ1-2
size: NA
D: NA
V: TRBV6-5
DNA: TGTGCCAGCAGTTCCCGACTTCAAGACATTCCCTGTGGCTACACCTTC
CDR3: CASSSRLQDIPCGYTF

J: TRBJ2-7
size: NA
D: NA
V: TRBV7-9
DNA: TGTGCCAGCAGTGCTAGCGACAGGGACTACGAGCAGTACTTC
CDR3: CASSASDRDYEQYF

J: TRBJ2-2
size: NA
D: TRBD2
V: TRBV29-1
DNA: TGCAGCCAGGGACTAGCGGGAGCCGGGGAGCTGTTTTTT
CDR3: CSQGLAGAGELFF

J: TRBJ2-5
size: many
D: NA
V: TRBV24-1
DNA: TGTGCCACCAGTGATCCCCTAGGAGGGGCGGAGACCCAGTACTTC
CDR3: CATSDPLGGAETQYF

J: TRBJ1-1
size: NA
D: NA
V: TRBV2
DNA: TGTGCCAGCAGTCCGACCCGGGTGAACACTGAAGCTTTCTTT
CDR3: CASSPTRVNTEAFF

J: TRBJ1-2
size: once
D: TRBD1
V: TRBV29-1
DNA: TGCAGCGACCCACCCGGGACAGGGGACTATGGCTACACCTTC
CDR3: CSDPPGTGDYGYTF

J: TRBJ1-1
size: NA
D: TRBD1
V: TRBV2
DNA: TGTGCCAGCAGGGGACAGGTCTCGGCCGGGGCTTTCTTT
CDR3: CASRGQVSAGAFF

J: TRBJ1-5
size: NA
D: NA
V: TRBV15
DNA: TGTGCCACCAGCAGTCTCAATCAGCCCCAGCATTTT
CDR3: CATSSLNQPQHF

J: TRBJ2-6
size: NA
D: TRBD1
V: TRBV7-8
DNA: TGTGCCAGCTCACCACTGGGACAGGGGGCGCTTGGGGCCAACGTCCTGACTTTC
CDR3: CASSPLGQGALGANVLTF

J: TRBJ1-5
size: once
D: NA
V: TRBV6-6
DNA: TGTGCCAGCGTTGCCCCTCAGGGCGGCGGACCCCAGCATTTT
CDR3: CASVAPQGGGPQHF

J: TRBJ1-1
size: many
D: NA
V: TRBV7-8
DNA: TGTGCCAGCAGCGAAGGGCCAGGAAACACTGAAGCTTTCTTT
CDR3: CASSEGPGNTEAFF

J: TRBJ2-7
size: NA
D: TRBD2
V: TRBV2
DNA: TGTGCCAGCAGTGAACCCCTTAGACTAGCGGGAGAGCTCTACGAGCAGTACTTC
CDR3: CASSEPLRLAGELYEQYF

J: TRBJ2-2
size: few
D: NA
V: TRBV10-3
DNA: TGTGCCATCAGTGGAGCATCCGGGACCCACACCGGGGAGCTGTTTTTT
CDR3: CAISGASGTHTGELFF

J: TRBJ1-5
size: few
D: NA
V: TRBV24-1
DNA: TGTGCCAGCAGTTTAAAGATTAGCAATCAGCCCCAGCATTTT
CDR3: CASSLKISNQPQHF

J: TRBJ2-7
size: NA
D: NA
V: TRBV20-1
DNA: TGCAGTGCTGGGGGTAAGCGCCAGACCCTCTACGAGCAGTACTTC
CDR3: CSAGGKRQTLYEQYF

J: TRBJ1-1
size: NA
D: NA
V: TRBV6-2/TRBV6-3
DNA: TGTGCCAGCAGTTACAGGGTTTTATCGTCTGAAGCTTTCTTT
CDR3: CASSYRVLSSEAFF

J: TRBJ2-7
size: NA
D: TRBD2
V: TRBV7-2
DNA: TGTGCCAGCAGTTCATGGACTAGCGGAACTCGCTACGAGCAGTACTTC
CDR3: CASSSWTSGTRYEQYF

J: TRBJ2-5
size: once
D: TRBD2
V: TRBV7-6
DNA: TGTGCCAGCAGCCGAGGACTAGCGGGATCAGAGACCCAGTACTTC
CDR3: CASSRGLAGSETQYF

J: TRBJ1-2
size: many
D: TRBD1
V: TRBV7-9
DNA: TGTGCCAGCAGCCTCACAGGGGGTAACGGCTACACCTTC
CDR3: CASSLTGGNGYTF

J: TRBJ2-5
size: NA
D: NA
V: TRBV2
DNA: TGTGCCAGCAGGGGAGGCCAGCAAGAGACCCAGTACTTC
CDR3: CASRGGQQETQYF

J: TRBJ2-2
size: NA
D: NA
V: TRBV7-2
DNA: TGTGCCAGCAGCTTTTTCTATACCGGGGAGCTGTTTTTT
CDR3: CASSFFYTGELFF

J: TRBJ2-7
size: many
D: TRBD1
V: TRBV29-1
DNA: TGCAGCGTTGTAGTTGGGACAGAGTACGAGCAGTACTTC
CDR3: CSVVVGTEYEQYF

J: TRBJ1-3
size: many
D: NA
V: TRBV10-3
DNA: TGTGCCATCATGGCCGTGCCAGGAAACACCATATATTTT
CDR3: CAIMAVPGNTIYF

J: TRBJ1-2
size: NA
D: TRBD1
V: TRBV7-9
DNA: TGTGCCAGCGTTCCTACAGGGGGAGGCTACACCTTC
CDR3: CASVPTGGGYTF

J: TRBJ1-5
size: NA
D: NA
V: TRBV20-1
DNA: TGCAGTGCTAGAGATGGACCGTCGAGGGTGCAGCCCCAGCATTTT
CDR3: CSARDGPSRVQPQHF

J: TRBJ1-2
size: few
D: NA
V: TRBV7-9
DNA: TGTGCCAGCAGCACCCCAGTGGGGAGAGCTAACTATGGCTACACCTTC
CDR3: CASSTPVGRANYGYTF

J: TRBJ1-5
size: few
D: NA
V: TRBV20-1
DNA: TGCAGTGCTTTCAACAGGGCGGGGCAGCCCCAGCATTTT
CDR3: CSAFNRAGQPQHF

J: TRBJ1-2
size: many
D: NA
V: TRBV7-8
DNA: TGTGCCAGCAGCTCCCCTCTGGCGTCGACGAACTATGGCTACACCTTC
CDR3: CASSSPLASTNYGYTF

J: TRBJ1-2
size: few
D: NA
V: TRBV10-3
DNA: TGTGCCAGCAGTGACCAGGGGCAAAGAGGCTACACCTTC
CDR3: CASSDQGQRGYTF